This T cell receptor (beta chain) was identified during a study of cytomegalovirus exposure and HLA in healthy donors. Study outcomes and limitations: In vitro, a few CMV-associated chains proved specific for CMV antigens.

Use of 60 Vbeta and 13 Jbeta primers characterized the PCR. Produced via immunoSEQ multiplex PCR; TCRdb's table is partial and in-frame only. The table lists roughly 100,000 clones, around 82% of them singletons. Germline-derived CDR1 and CDR2 are SGHNT and YYREEE (reference sequence). Unmatched junction bases numbered 6, after V lost 8 bases and J lost 2 bases. This CDR3 is 13 amino acids long. About this clone itself: Its antigen is unknown.

The chain employs TRBV5-4 and TRBJ2-5; 7 positions agree with TRBD2. This receptor was obtained from a man aged 45-65 years in good health and CMV-seronegative. The sequenced sample was PBMCs. CDR3 protein: CARAGNSQETQYF. DNA for the CDR3: TGTGCCAGAGCGGGGAATTCACAAGAGACCCAGTACTTC.